The next 14 T cell receptor delta chains were all read from a single sample in a study of delta chains in infants with herpesvirus infections. TCR cDNA was made from PBMC RNA with gamma- and delta-chain-specific primers. TCRdb repeated clone calling on the RT-PCR reads with CATT. This sample has 650 to 950 delta-chain clones, with around 40% found just once. Here the sequenced sample was peripheral blood, taken at time point 3 of longitudinal follow-up. The receptors come from a human donor who was a Ugandan infant, either HIV-exposed or HIV-unexposed (not recorded which).

Relative to its sample, this clone is large. The same CDR3 is also encoded by other DNA sequences in this sample. The rearrangement joins TRAV29/DV5 to TRDJ1; TRDD3 aligns across 7 bases. Germline V lookup: CDR1 NSMFDY, CDR2 ISSIKDK. Trimming took 0 bases from V and 2 from J; bases not matched to a gene: 13. The CDR3 contains 17 residues. CDR3 amino acids: CAASAPFFWGFTDKLIF. CDR3 in DNA: TGTGCAGCAAGCGCGCCCTTTTTCTGGGGGTTTACCGATAAACTCATCTTT.

Within the sample, this clone is large (0.1 to 1%). J is TRDJ1 and V is TRDV1; TRDD3 might be the D (6 bases). Between the trimmed V and J ends, which lost 1 base and 2 bases, there was a span of 26 bases. This CDR3 region has 20 residues. Looked up from germline, CDR1 is TSWWSYY and CDR2 is QGS. The CDR3 sequence is CALGERCLEGGGPRTDKLIF. CDR3 DNA: TGTGCTCTTGGGGAACGGTGCCTAGAGGGAGGGGGACCGCGGACCGATAAACTCATCTTT.

As concerns this clone: This is likely an artifact of a read error, given a far larger clone one base away. This sample includes further DNA sequences coding for the same CDR3. V and J are TRDV1 and TRDJ3, with a tentative D call TRDD3 (6 bases). The ends were cut back, 1 base at V and 2 bases at J, with 15 bases in the middle. Germline CDR1 TSWWSYY, CDR2 QGS. The length of the CDR3 is 19 residues. CDR3 sequence reads: CALGERNWGAPWDTRQMFF. Here the CDR3 DNA reads TGTGCTCTTGGGGAACGTAATTGGGGGGCTCCCTGGGACACCCGACAGATGTTTTTC.

Details on this clone: It is likely a read error: a sequence one base away is far more abundant. The rearrangement links TRDV1 to TRDJ1; TRDD3 matches 10 bases. Germline CDR1 reads TSWWSYY; CDR2 reads QGS. The CDR3 length is 25 residues. The CDR3 DNA is TGTTCTCTTGGCCTACCGTCTGAACTTCCTACTCTTGGCTGGGGGATAGTTTCGAACACCGATAAACTCATCTTT. It codes for CSLGLPSELPTLGWGIVSNTDKLIF.

This clone is large (0.1 to 1%). J is TRDJ1 and V is TRDV1, with TRDD3 matching 10 bases. V lost 5 bases and J lost 6; bases outside the gene matches: 6. The CDR3 covers 14 residues. From germline, CDR1 is TSWWSYY and CDR2 QGS. CDR3 sequence: CALGFVLGDHKLIF. For the CDR3, the DNA is TGTGCTCTTGGGTTCGTACTGGGGGATCATAAACTCATCTTT.

Note on this clone: This probably arose from a read error, given a far larger clone one base away. The rearrangement links TRDV1 to TRDJ1, with a possible D match to TRDD2 (5 bases). The germline V gene has CDR1 TSWWSYY and CDR2 QGS. The CDR3 is 15 residues long. V dropped 5 bases and J dropped 7 bases, with 20 bases sitting between them. The CDR3 sequence: CALGYPFPGEGKLIF. The DNA for the CDR3 is TGTGCTCTTGGGTACCCCTTTCCTGGTGAAGGTAAACTCATCTTT.

This clone is judged large. This chain joins TRDV1 and TRDJ1; 9 nucleotides agree with TRDD3. V dropped 3 bases and J dropped 0; count of bases not matched to a gene: 17. Germline CDR1 TSWWSYY, CDR2 QGS. The CDR3 loop spans 20 amino acids. This CDR3 reads CALGDLPPRGIPGYTDKLIF. CDR3 bases: TGTGCTCTTGGGGACCTTCCCCCCCGGGGGATACCGGGTTACACCGATAAACTCATCTTT.

Comments on this clone: This likely came from a read error, as a far larger clone is one base away. This chain links TRDV1 with TRDJ1; TRDD3 matches at 10 bases. The CDR3 is 22 residues long. With 2 bases clipped from V and 0 bases from J, the junction kept 21 bases outside the gene matches. Germline V lookup: CDR1 TSWWSYY, CDR2 QGS. CDR3 nucleotide sequence: TGTGCTCTTGGGGAAGGTCCTCTCTACTGGGGGATGCCCCCTCTGTACACCGATAAACTCATCTTT. Amino acids: CALGEGPLYWGMPPLYTDKLIF.

Turning to this clone: A read error may be the cause here, since a much bigger clone is one base away. Distinct nucleotide sequences in the sample also encode this CDR3. This sequence joins TRDV3 and TRDJ1; tentative D call: TRDD3 (5 bases). With 2 bases removed from V and 3 bases from J, the gap between germline ends came to 25 bases. The CDR3 sequence is 17 residues long. CDR1 is TVYSNPD, CDR2 GDNSRS, per germline (reference sequence). The CDR3 is CAFYWPYWGNGPDKLIF. In DNA form, the CDR3 reads TGTGCCTTTTACTGGCCTTATTGGGGAAACGGGCCCGATAAACTCATCTTT. The whole variable domain, remainder taken from reference TRDV3 and TRDJ1, is CDKVTQSSPDQTVASGSEVVLLCTYDTVYSNPDLFWYRIRPDYSFQFVFYGDNSRSEGADFTQGRFSVKHILTQKAFHLVISPVRTEDSATYYCAFYWPYWGNGPDKLIFGKGTRVTVEP.

Judged by abundance, this clone is large. This chain joins TRDV1 and TRDJ1, with 10 bases fitting TRDD3. The germline gives CDR1 TSWWSYY, CDR2 QGS. The trim removed 5 bases at V and 1 base at J, leaving 7 bases unmatched. The CDR3 runs to 16 residues. In nucleotides, the CDR3 is TGTGCTCTTGGGAAGGACTGGGGGATGAGCACCGATAAACTCATCTTT. Residues: CALGKDWGMSTDKLIF.

This clone showed up just a few times. A far larger clone differs by one base, so this is likely a read error. CDR3 in DNA: TGTGCTTCCGCTCGCCCGTTTCCTACTCCCTTCTTAGGGGGATACACGAGAAACGATAAACTCATCTTT. Translated, it gives CASARPFPTPFLGGYTRNDKLIF. J is TRDJ1 and V is TRAV38-2/DV8; TRDD3 aligns across 9 bases. Germline lookup yields CDR1 TSESDYY and CDR2 QEAYKQQN. The junction had 37 bases not matched to a gene; V was cut back by 9 bases and J by 4 bases. The CDR3 contains 23 residues.

The gene calls are TRDV1 and TRDJ1; a weak D match, TRDD2 (9 bases). Trimming took off 2 bases at V and 3 bases at J, with 28 bases between the two ends. CDR1 is TSWWSYY, CDR2 QGS, per germline. The CDR3 is made up of 20 amino acids. The CDR3 DNA reads TGTGCTCTTGGGGAAGGGCCTTCCTACGTCTCTGGGGGACACCCCGATAAACTCATCTTT. Translating it yields CALGEGPSYVSGGHPDKLIF.

Comment on this clone: A read error may be the cause here, since a much bigger clone is one base away. This chain uses TRDV3 with TRDJ1, with D maybe TRDD3 (7 bases). CDR1 is TVYSNPD and CDR2 is GDNSRS in the germline V gene (reference sequence). The CDR3 has 12 residues. Trimming removed 5 bases from V and 8 bases from J, with 18 bases in between. CDR3 loop: CALPSYWGKLIF. The CDR3 region has the DNA TGTGCCCTCCCATCCTACTGGGGCAAACTCATCTTT.

A note on this clone: It is likely a read error: a sequence one base away is far more abundant. CDR3 bases: TGTGCTCTTGGGGACCCCGGCCTCCTTCTTTACTGGGGGTACACCAATAAACTCATCTTT. Protein: CALGDPGLLLYWGYTNKLIF. This chain connects TRDV1 to TRDJ1, with 8 bases fitting TRDD3. The germline V gene encodes CDR1 TSWWSYY and CDR2 QGS. The CDR3 length is 20 residues.